The 17 T cell receptor beta chains given below trace back to one sample, sequenced in a study of blood T cell repertoires in COVID-19. Here immunoSEQ multiplex PCR was the method, and the copy in TCRdb shows in-frame clones only, minus some. The sample lists about 150,000 clones, about four fifths seen once, with around 15% in the top ten. Specimen: peripheral blood. These receptors came from a human donor with acute or convalescent COVID-19. The donor label of this sample is uncertain.

The chain links TRBV2 to TRBJ1-5, with 7 bases matching TRBD1. J lost 7 bases, V lost 6 bases, and 9 bases had no gene match. This CDR3 has 14 amino acids. Germline lookup yields CDR1 SNHLY and CDR2 FYNNEI. As DNA, the CDR3 is TGTGCCAGCAGGGCAGGGACAGAGGACCAGCCCCAGCATTTT. This translates into CASRAGTEDQPQHF.

A single count supports this clone. This rearrangement joins TRBV3-1 (or the pseudogene TRBV3-2) to TRBJ1-2, with TRBD1 matching over 8 bases. This CDR3 is 15 amino acids long. Losses at the gene ends were 3 bases for V and 4 bases for J; bases not matched to a gene: 7. CDR1 and CDR2 (germline): LGHDT, YNNKEL (reference sequence). CDR3 loop: CASSQGQVNLYGYTF. CDR3 coding DNA: TGTGCCAGCAGCCAGGGACAGGTAAACCTCTATGGCTACACCTTC.

J is TRBJ1-5 and V is TRBV3-1 (or the pseudogene TRBV3-2); D is unclear. Looked up from germline, CDR1 is LGHDT and CDR2 is YNNKEL (reference sequence). The V and J ends lost 4 bases and 6 bases respectively, with 16 bases between them. The CDR3 consists of 15 residues. The CDR3 here is CASSLNHQVGQPQHF. As DNA, the CDR3 is TGTGCCAGCAGCCTAAATCACCAGGTAGGTCAGCCCCAGCATTTT.

V usage is TRBV3-1 (or the pseudogene TRBV3-2) and J usage is TRBJ2-6; maybe TRBD1 (6 bases). The germline CDR1 and CDR2 sequences are LGHDT and YNNKEL (reference sequence). Deletions cut 4 bases from V and 2 bases from J, with 15 bases between. The CDR3 loop spans 17 amino acids. CDR3 residues: CASSPQSTGPGANVLTF. DNA of the CDR3: TGTGCCAGCAGCCCCCAGTCAACAGGGCCTGGGGCCAACGTCCTGACTTTC.

This chain connects TRBV9 to TRBJ2-5, with 9 bases that match TRBD2. The CDR3 is 15 amino acids. Germline V gene lookup returns CDR1 SGDLS and CDR2 YYNGEE. J lost 1 base, V lost 2 bases, and 3 bases had no gene match. The CDR3 DNA is TGTGCCAGCAGCGTTAGCGGGGGTGCCCAAGAGACCCAGTACTTC. Encoded protein: CASSVSGGAQETQYF.

The CDR3 here is CASSEVGTNTQYF. The CDR3 DNA reads TGTGCCAGCAGTGAAGTCGGGACAAATACGCAGTATTTT. The chain couples TRBV2 to TRBJ2-3; perhaps TRBD1 as D (6 bases). V lost 1 base and J 7 bases, leaving 9 bases between the germline ends. The CDR3 spans 13 residues. Germline assignment: CDR1 SNHLY and CDR2 FYNNEI.

This clone has a handful of counts. This chain links TRBV7-9 with TRBJ2-3, with 13 bases identical to TRBD2. V trimming: 5 bases; J trimming: 0 bases; junction bases outside the gene matches: 14. There are 20 residues in the CDR3. Germline V gene data show CDR1 as SEHNR and CDR2 as FQNEAQ (reference sequence). The CDR3 is CASSKERTSGGAASTDTQYF. The CDR3 coding sequence is TGTGCCAGCAGCAAGGAAAGGACTAGCGGGGGAGCCGCTAGCACAGATACGCAGTATTTT.

The rearrangement uses TRBV9 and TRBJ1-1, with D hard to call. Looked up from germline, CDR1 is SGDLS and CDR2 is YYNGEE. V was clipped by 0 bases and J by 1 base, with 4 bases between them. This CDR3 region has 13 residues. The CDR3 spells CASSVGRNTEAFF. In DNA form, the CDR3 reads TGTGCCAGCAGCGTAGGTAGGAACACTGAAGCTTTCTTT.

This sequence joins TRBV2 and TRBJ1-1, with D possibly being TRBD1 (6 bases). V was trimmed by 10 bases and J by 2 bases, leaving 17 bases between them. Germline V CDR1 and CDR2: SNHLY, FYNNEI. The CDR3 runs to 14 residues. In nucleotides, the CDR3 is TGTGCCACATCCAGGACAGCAGTCAACACTGAAGCTTTCTTT. It specifies CATSRTAVNTEAFF.

In DNA, the CDR3 is TGTGCCAGCAGCAGACAGGGGGCGGCCTATGGCTACACCTTC. Amino acids: CASSRQGAAYGYTF. V and J are TRBV3-1 (or the pseudogene TRBV3-2) and TRBJ1-2; 10 bases are shared with TRBD1. With 5 bases clipped from V and 4 bases from J, the junction kept 4 bases outside the gene matches. This CDR3 region has 14 residues. Germline V gives CDR1 LGHDT, CDR2 YNNKEL (reference sequence).

The chain uses TRBV6-2 or TRBV6-3 and TRBJ2-7; D not certain. The V end lost 5 bases, the J end lost 3 bases, and 5 bases lay between the germline ends. The germline V gene has CDR1 MNHEY and CDR2 SVGEGT. The CDR3 loop spans 11 amino acids. In DNA form, the CDR3 reads TGTGCCAGCAGTATTCACTACGAGCAGTACTTC. Translating gives CASSIHYEQYF.

V usage is TRBV3-1 (or the pseudogene TRBV3-2) and J usage is TRBJ1-2, with 7 bases fitting TRBD1. J was trimmed by 8 bases and V by 4 bases; bases with no gene match: 25. CDR1 and CDR2 from the germline V gene are LGHDT and YNNKEL (reference sequence). The CDR3 has 19 residues. The CDR3 loop is CASSLRREQGTEEVEGYTF. CDR3 DNA: TGTGCCAGCAGCCTCAGAAGGGAACAGGGGACAGAGGAGGTGGAGGGCTACACCTTC.

The chain is built from TRBV30 and TRBJ1-6, with TRBD1 identical over 10 bases. The germline V gene encodes CDR1 GTSNPN and CDR2 SVGIG (reference sequence). V gave up 4 bases and J gave up 5 bases; unmatched junction bases: 8. The CDR3 has 16 residues. The CDR3 region has the DNA TGTGCCTGGACATATCGGGACAGGGGAAATAATTCACCCCTCCACTTT. This sequence encodes CAWTYRDRGNNSPLHF.

V usage is TRBV2 and J usage is TRBJ1-1; the D is unclear. Trimming shortened V by 6 bases and J by 4 bases, and 15 bases separated the two germline ends. Germline V gives CDR1 SNHLY, CDR2 FYNNEI. There are 14 residues in the CDR3. CDR3 nucleotide sequence: TGTGCCAGCAGACCGACATGGAGGAGCACTGAAGCTTTCTTT. Translating it yields CASRPTWRSTEAFF.

The chain employs TRBV11-3 and TRBJ2-1, with D unresolved. V lost 1 base to trimming and J lost 6 bases, with 13 bases between them. The CDR3 is 15 residues long. The germline gives CDR1 SGHNT, CDR2 YENEEA. The CDR3 region has the DNA TGTGCCAGCAGCTTAGCCCCTGGGCTCCTCAATGAGCAGTTCTTC. It yields the protein CASSLAPGLLNEQFF.

There are a few counts of this clone. This chain links TRBV3-1 (or the pseudogene TRBV3-2) with TRBJ1-6; tentatively, D is TRBD1 (6 bases). The germline V and J ends were trimmed by 1 base and 6 bases, with 13 bases remaining between them. In germline, CDR1 is LGHDT, CDR2 YNNKEL (reference sequence). The CDR3 totals 16 residues. In DNA form, the CDR3 reads TGTGCCAGCAGCCAAGTCCGGGACACTTTTAATTCACCCCTCCACTTT. Protein: CASSQVRDTFNSPLHF.

The chain carries TRBV29-1 and TRBJ2-5; D is unclear. Per germline, CDR1 SQVTM and CDR2 ANQGSEA. The CDR3 loop spans 13 amino acids. Trimming removed 3 bases at V and 4 bases at J, with 12 bases between. Written as DNA, the CDR3 is TGCAGCGTTGACACCAACCCCGGAGAGACCCAGTACTTC. Protein product: CSVDTNPGETQYF.